This TCR beta chain was captured by sequencing in a study of shared clonotypes between healthy human individuals. TCRdb's copy holds only in-frame clones and misses some; the assay was immunoSEQ multiplex PCR. The table has approximately 440,000 clones, about 74% seen once. Sequenced material: PBMCs. The receptor comes from a woman between 40 and 50 years old in good health. Some clones in this sample may be carry-over from other donors' samples.

The CDR3 bases are TGCGCCAGCAGCGAAAGGGGTGCTGGCAATGAGCAGTTCTTC. Amino acid sequence: CASSERGAGNEQFF. This chain uses TRBV5-1 with TRBJ2-1, with D perhaps TRBD1 (5 bases). V dropped 4 bases and J dropped 6 bases, with 14 bases sitting between them. The germline V gene encodes CDR1 SGHRS and CDR2 YFSETQ. The CDR3 is 14 amino acids.